What follows describes a single TCR beta chain. There is no known antigen for this receptor. No quality values exist for individual bases; no much larger clone is one base distant. One collaborating source in Seattle enrolled patients during active infection and followed them longitudinally through the course of disease. Each collaborating institution followed its own protocols to collect whole blood in K2EDTA tubes. Collaborator samples were shipped for TCRbeta analysis as frozen whole blood, isolated PBMCs, or DNA extracted from either sample type. This sample was included in a study of blood T cell repertoires in COVID-19 (dated by TCRdb to the early 2020s). General notes on the study: Collaborator samples came from the United States, Italy and Spain and covered acute and convalescent phases of COVID-19. The material from the prospective study consisted of cDNA or gDNA derived from T cells, B-cell-depleted T cells, or PBMCs. Deeply sampled blood TCRbeta repertoires from subjects exposed to, actively infected with, or recovered from COVID-19 were included in the dataset. The repertoires were released in a freely available public database intended as a resource for research on the immune response to SARS-CoV-2. Samples came from the ongoing ImmuneRACE study (first 160 participants) plus 1,254 subjects from 6 global collaborators. The sample metadata nearly always contained a de-identified subject ID, COVID-19 status, age in years and sex. Where available, HLA class I and class II types were taken from metadata supplied by the sample provider and were not determined by assay-based typing.

What the research found in general, with its limitations: Clinical and demographic metadata were provided uncurated, with the amount varying by source and participant.

TCRbeta CDR3 regions were amplified from genomic DNA using the immunoSEQ Assay, a bias-controlled multiplex PCR. The source study handled its data this way. The number of nucleated cells in each sample was estimated by amplification of reference gene primers within the assay. To quantify the absolute abundance of each unique TCRbeta CDR3 rearrangement, sequence reads were collapsed and filtered. For each sample, productive Simpson clonality was calculated as the square root of Simpson's diversity index over productive rearrangements. TCRdb provides this immuneACCESS table in a form limited to in-frame rearrangements. Some clones are lacking; in checked studies, under half of them reflect an unresolved V gene, and why the rest are absent is not known. V and J calls and clone size are copied from that table; D and trimming were computed from the DNA. This sample comprises a few hundred thousand clones, about 88% of them detected only once. The top ten clones comprise roughly 5% of the sample.

This receptor was taken from a woman in her fifties or sixties with COVID-19, enrolled during active disease. Material for sequencing was peripheral blood.

In nucleotides, the sequence is TGTGCCACCCGACAGGGGCAGGCATCTAATGAAAAACTGTTTTTT. This sequence encodes CATRQGQASNEKLFF. The sequence is built from TRBV6-5 and TRBJ1-4; TRBD1 aligns with 8 central bases. From cysteine to phenylalanine, the CDR3 is 15 amino acids long. The entry retains the CDR3 DNA only, 45 bases that are in frame from base 1. The CDR1 and CDR2 encoded by the germline V gene are MNHEY and SVGAGI. Relative to germline, V is missing 10 bases and J is missing 3 bases, with 10 bases of the junction outside any gene match.